This T cell receptor (beta chain) is from a study of control samples from healthy donors and cancer patients. Repertoires were generated with immunoSEQ multiplex PCR, while TCRdb's copy carries only in-frame clones and drops some. The sample contains about 100,000 clones, about 89% of which appear only once. This TCR derives from a young man in good health. Sequencing was carried out using blood.

The CDR3, as DNA: TGTGCCTGGAGTGTACAGGGACAGACCCAGTACTTC. Residues: CAWSVQGQTQYF. The chain has TRBV30 and TRBJ2-5, with a possible D match to TRBD1 (6 bases). The CDR3 has 12 amino acids. V was shortened by 0 bases and J by 6 bases, with 8 bases between the two germline ends. From germline, CDR1 is GTSNPN and CDR2 SVGIG (reference sequence).